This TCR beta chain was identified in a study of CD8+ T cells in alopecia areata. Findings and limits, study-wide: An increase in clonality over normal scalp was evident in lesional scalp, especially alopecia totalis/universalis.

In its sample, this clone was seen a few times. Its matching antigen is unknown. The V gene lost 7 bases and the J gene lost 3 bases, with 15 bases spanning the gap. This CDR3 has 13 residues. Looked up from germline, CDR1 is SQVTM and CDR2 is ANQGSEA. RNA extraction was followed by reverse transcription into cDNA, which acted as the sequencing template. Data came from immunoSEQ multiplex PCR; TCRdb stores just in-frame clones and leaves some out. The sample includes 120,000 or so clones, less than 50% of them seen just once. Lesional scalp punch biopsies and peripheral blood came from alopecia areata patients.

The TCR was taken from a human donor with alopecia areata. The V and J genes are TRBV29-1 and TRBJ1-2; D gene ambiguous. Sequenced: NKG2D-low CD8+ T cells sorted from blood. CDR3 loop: CSAHGGTDYGYTF. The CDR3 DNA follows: TGCAGCGCTCACGGCGGCACGGACTATGGCTACACCTTC.